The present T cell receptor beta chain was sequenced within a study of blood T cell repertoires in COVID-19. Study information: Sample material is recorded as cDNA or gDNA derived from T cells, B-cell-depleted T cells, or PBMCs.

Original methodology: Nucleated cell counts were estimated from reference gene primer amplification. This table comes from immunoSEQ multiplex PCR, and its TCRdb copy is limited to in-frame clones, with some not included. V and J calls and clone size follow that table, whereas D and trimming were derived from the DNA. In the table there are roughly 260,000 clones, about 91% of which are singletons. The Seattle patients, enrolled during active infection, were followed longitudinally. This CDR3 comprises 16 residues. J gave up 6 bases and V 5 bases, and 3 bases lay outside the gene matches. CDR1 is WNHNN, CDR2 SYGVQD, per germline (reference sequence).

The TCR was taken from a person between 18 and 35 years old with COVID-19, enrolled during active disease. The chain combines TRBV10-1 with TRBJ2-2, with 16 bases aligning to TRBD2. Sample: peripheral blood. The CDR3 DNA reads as TGCGCCAGCAGTCCCGGGACTAGCGGGAGGGCCGGGGAGCTGTTTTTT. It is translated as CASSPGTSGRAGELFF.